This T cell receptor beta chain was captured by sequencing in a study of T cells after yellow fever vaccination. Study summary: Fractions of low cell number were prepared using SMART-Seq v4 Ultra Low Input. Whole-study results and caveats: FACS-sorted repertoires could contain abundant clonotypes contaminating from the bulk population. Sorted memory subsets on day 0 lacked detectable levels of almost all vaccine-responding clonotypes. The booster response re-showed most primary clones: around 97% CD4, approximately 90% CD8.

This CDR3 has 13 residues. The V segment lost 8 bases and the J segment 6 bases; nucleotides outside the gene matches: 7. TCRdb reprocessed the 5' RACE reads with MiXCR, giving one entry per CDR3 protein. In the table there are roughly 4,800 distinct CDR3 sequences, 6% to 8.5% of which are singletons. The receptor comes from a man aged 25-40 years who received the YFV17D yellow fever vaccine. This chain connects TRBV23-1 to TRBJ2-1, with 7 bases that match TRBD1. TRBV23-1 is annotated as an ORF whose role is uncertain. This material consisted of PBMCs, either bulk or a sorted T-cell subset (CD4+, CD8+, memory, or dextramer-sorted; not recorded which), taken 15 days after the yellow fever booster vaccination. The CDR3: CASWGYRGNEQFF. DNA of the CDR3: TGCGCCAGCTGGGGGTACAGGGGCAATGAGCAGTTCTTC.